What follows describes a single TCR beta chain. The antigen is not known. This entry belongs to a study of T cell responses to AZD1222 COVID-19 vaccine. Study results and limitations: Nearly half of spike-specific TCRs reportedly target unmutated variant regions. Clonal diversity was possibly underestimated, and the donors were mostly white British, with more females. Every sample of the repertoires postdated the peak T cell response. Spike-specific TCR breadth and depth were elevated following two AZD1222 doses.

Germline lookup yields CDR1 LGHDT and CDR2 YNNKEL (reference sequence). CDR3 length: 14 amino acids. V gave up 4 bases and J gave up 5 bases, with 12 bases separating them. Method: immunoSEQ multiplex PCR; TCRdb's copy keeps in-frame clones and lacks some. This table has roughly 150,000 clones, approximately 88% appearing once. This sequence was found in an adult in good health. The source was peripheral blood, collected on day 0 of MenACWY control vaccination. V usage is TRBV3-1 (or the pseudogene TRBV3-2) and J usage is TRBJ1-5, with TRBD1 as a possible D gene (5 bases). The CDR3 protein is CASSPDSFYQPQHF. The CDR3 DNA reads TGTGCCAGCAGCCCAGACAGCTTTTATCAGCCCCAGCATTTT.